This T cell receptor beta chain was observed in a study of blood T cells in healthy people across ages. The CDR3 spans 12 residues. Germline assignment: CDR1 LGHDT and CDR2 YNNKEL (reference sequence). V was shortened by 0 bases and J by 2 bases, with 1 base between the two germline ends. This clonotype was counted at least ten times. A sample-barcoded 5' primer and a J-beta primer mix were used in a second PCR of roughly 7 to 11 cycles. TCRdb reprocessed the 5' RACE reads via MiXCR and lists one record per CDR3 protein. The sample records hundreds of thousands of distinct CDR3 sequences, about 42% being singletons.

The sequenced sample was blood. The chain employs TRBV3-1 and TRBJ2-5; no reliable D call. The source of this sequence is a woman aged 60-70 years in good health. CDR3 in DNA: TGTGCCAGCAGCCAAGATCAAGAGACCCAGTACTTC. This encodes CASSQDQETQYF.